A single sample gave rise to the 25 T cell receptor beta chains below, sequenced in a study of shared clonotypes between healthy human individuals. The protocol was immunoSEQ multiplex PCR, while the TCRdb copy is restricted to in-frame clones and leaves out a portion. The profile covers approximately 590,000 clones, with 95% appearing a single time and about 0.11% taken by the ten largest. CD45RO-negative cells were positively selected for CCR7, leaving out terminally differentiated effector memory CD45RA+ cells. Sequenced sample: naive CD8+ T cells sorted from blood. Source of these receptors: a woman aged 25 to 39 in good health.

The chain uses TRBV27 and TRBJ2-7; D unclear. This CDR3 region has 14 residues. V gave up 2 bases and J gave up 4 bases, with 12 bases separating them. Germline V gene sequence: CDR1 MNHEY, CDR2 SMNVEV (reference sequence). The CDR3 sequence is CASSLGKPPYEQYF. Here the CDR3 DNA reads TGTGCCAGCAGTTTAGGGAAGCCACCTTACGAGCAGTACTTC.

The CDR3 reads CASSQGPGRGGDTQYF. CDR3 sequence (DNA): TGTGCCAGCAGCCAAGGTCCCGGGAGGGGGGGAGATACGCAGTATTTT. The chain uses TRBV14 and TRBJ2-3; the match to TRBD2 covers 8 bases. Trimming removed 1 base from V and 5 bases from J; junction bases left unmatched: 8. The CDR3 spans 16 residues. CDR1 and CDR2 (germline): SGHDN, FVKESK.

The rearrangement uses TRBV7-8 and TRBJ2-7; D not certain. The germline CDR1 and CDR2 sequences are SGHVS and FQNEAQ. The CDR3 is 13 amino acids. Trimming took off 1 base at V and 2 bases at J, with 6 bases between the two ends. CDR3 coding DNA: TGTGCCAGCAGCTTAGACGGCACCTACGAGCAGTACTTC. It specifies CASSLDGTYEQYF.

J is TRBJ2-7 and V is TRBV7-2; 12 bases fit TRBD2. The CDR3 consists of 17 residues. The V and J ends lost 2 bases and 0 bases, in that order; junction bases with no gene match: 5. In germline, CDR1 is SGHTA, CDR2 FQGNSA. The CDR3 DNA reads TGTGCCAGCAGCTTAACTAGCGGGAGGTTAGGCTCCTACGAGCAGTACTTC. It encodes CASSLTSGRLGSYEQYF. Variable domain in full (rest from reference TRBV7-2 and TRBJ2-7): GAGVSQSPSNKVTEKGKDVELRCDPISGHTALYWYRQSLGQGLEFLIYFQGNSAPDKSGLPSDRFSAERTGGSVSTLTIQRTQQEDSAVYLCASSLTSGRLGSYEQYFGPGTRLTVT.

The chain employs TRBV10-3 and TRBJ2-7; either TRBD1 or TRBD2 may supply D (5 bases each). Trimming took off 2 bases at V and 3 bases at J, with 8 bases between the two ends. Germline CDR1 reads ENHRY; CDR2 reads SYGVKD. This CDR3 region has 13 residues. CDR3 coding DNA: TGTGCCATCAGTGAGGGGGGAGACTACGAGCAGTACTTC. Protein product: CAISEGGDYEQYF.

The chain is built from TRBV27 and TRBJ2-1; a weak D match, TRBD2 (6 bases). The CDR3 covers 16 residues. CDR1 is MNHEY and CDR2 is SMNVEV in the germline V gene (reference sequence). V was trimmed by 5 bases and J by 7 bases, leaving 21 bases between them. CDR3 coding DNA: TGTGCCAGCAGTCTAACCATGGGACTTATGCGGAATGAGCAGTTCTTC. Residues: CASSLTMGLMRNEQFF.

V and J are TRBV27 and TRBJ2-7; D possibly corresponds to TRBD2 (7 bases). The CDR3 runs to 14 residues. The V end lost 3 bases, the J end lost 3 bases, and 12 bases lay between the germline ends. Germline loops: CDR1 MNHEY, CDR2 SMNVEV (reference sequence). The CDR3 protein is CASSFGGPVYEQYF. The CDR3 DNA follows: TGTGCCAGCAGTTTCGGGGGGCCGGTCTACGAGCAGTACTTC.

This clone was recorded once. The chain carries TRBV11-1 and TRBJ2-7; TRBD1 is a possible D gene (5 bases). Trimming took 4 bases from V and 1 from J, leaving 8 bases between them. This CDR3 comprises 13 residues. CDR1 and CDR2 (germline): SGHAT, FQDESV (reference sequence). DNA of the CDR3: TGTGCCAGCAGCTCACAGGATTCCTACGAGCAGTACTTC. The encoded protein is CASSSQDSYEQYF.

The gene calls are TRBV6-5 and TRBJ2-7; D is possibly TRBD2 (5 bases). CDR1 MNHEY and CDR2 SVGAGI come from the germline V gene. This CDR3 is 16 amino acids long. V lost 0 bases and J lost 1, with 13 bases in between. CDR3 in DNA: TGTGCCAGCAGTTACTCCGAGGGCGAGAGGTCCTACGAGCAGTACTTC. Translating gives CASSYSEGERSYEQYF.

The rearrangement uses TRBV19 and TRBJ2-1; D uncertain. The V gene lost 0 bases and the J gene lost 10 bases, with 7 bases spanning the gap. Germline lookup yields CDR1 LNHDA and CDR2 SQIVND (reference sequence). The CDR3 extends over 12 amino acids. CDR3: CASSIDPGEQFF. Written as DNA, the CDR3 is TGTGCCAGTAGTATAGACCCGGGCGAGCAGTTCTTC.

V is TRBV11-2 and J is TRBJ2-5; 9 positions match TRBD2. Germline assignment: CDR1 SGHAT and CDR2 FQNNGV. The CDR3 contains 16 residues. V lost 2 bases and J lost 4; bases outside the gene matches: 8. CDR3 protein: CASSLKGREGPETQYF. In nucleotides, the CDR3 is TGTGCCAGCAGCTTAAAAGGGCGGGAGGGCCCAGAGACCCAGTACTTC.

On this clone itself: Other DNA sequences in this sample translate to the same CDR3. V gene TRBV27 combines with J gene TRBJ2-2; D unclear. The CDR3 covers 11 residues. Trimming removed 8 bases from V and 3 bases from J, with 4 bases in between. Germline V gives CDR1 MNHEY, CDR2 SMNVEV (reference sequence). In DNA form, the CDR3 reads TGTGCCAGCGGCCACACCGGGGAGCTGTTTTTT. Its protein product is CASGHTGELFF.

This rearrangement joins TRBV7-9 to TRBJ2-1; no clear D. The length of the CDR3 is 13 residues. Germline CDR1 reads SEHNR; CDR2 reads FQNEAQ (reference sequence). V lost 4 bases to trimming and J lost 6 bases, with 10 bases between them. The CDR3 nucleotides are TGTGCCAGCAGCTACCAGTACCGCAATGAGCAGTTCTTC. Amino acid sequence: CASSYQYRNEQFF.

The genes are TRBV28 and TRBJ2-3; 7 bases line up with TRBD2. CDR3 size: 18 residues. Trimming at V came to 3 bases and at J to 5 bases, leaving 17 bases not matched to a gene. Looked up from germline, CDR1 is MDHEN and CDR2 is SYDVKM. The CDR3 loop reads CASSFSVGAGIGLDTQYF. CDR3 coding DNA: TGTGCCAGCAGTTTTTCAGTCGGAGCGGGAATTGGATTAGATACGCAGTATTTT.

Only one count was recorded for this clone. The J gene is TRBJ1-2, the V gene TRBV6-1; TRBD1 aligns across 9 bases. J gave up 2 bases and V 2 bases, and 3 bases lay outside the gene matches. This CDR3 has 15 amino acids. The germline gives CDR1 MNHNS, CDR2 SASEGT. DNA of the CDR3: TGTGCCAGCAGTGAAAGGGGGACAGGGAACTATGGCTACACCTTC. Translating it yields CASSERGTGNYGYTF.

This chain links TRBV27 with TRBJ1-1; D remains ambiguous. The CDR3 has 13 amino acids. V was cut by 8 bases and J by 5 bases, with 15 bases left in between. Germline-derived CDR1 and CDR2 are MNHEY and SMNVEV (reference sequence). For the CDR3, the DNA is TGTGCCAGCCAACTTACCCTCGGTACTGAAGCTTTCTTT. Protein sequence: CASQLTLGTEAFF.

The CDR3 DNA follows: TGTGCCAGCATCCCCCCGGGACTCCAGAAGCAGTACTTC. It specifies CASIPPGLQKQYF. The V call is TRBV25-1, the J call TRBJ2-7; possible D gene TRBD2, 6 bases. Trimming left V 7 bases short and J 8 bases short, with 18 bases between. Germline CDR1 reads MGHDK; CDR2 reads SYGVNS. The CDR3 spans 13 residues.

The chain has TRBV29-1 and TRBJ2-7; the D gene is possibly TRBD1 (5 bases). CDR1 and CDR2 (germline): SQVTM, ANQGSEA. V shed 6 bases and J shed 0 bases, with 12 bases lying between them. CDR3 length equals 13 residues. For the CDR3, the DNA is TGCAGCGTGACAGCCCCAAACTCCTACGAGCAGTACTTC. This codes for CSVTAPNSYEQYF.

V usage is TRBV28 and J usage is TRBJ1-1, with 7 bases lining up with TRBD1. J gave up 8 bases and V 5 bases, and 5 bases lay outside the gene matches. The CDR3 is 12 amino acids. The germline CDR1 and CDR2 sequences are MDHEN and SYDVKM. The CDR3 DNA reads TGTGCCAGCAGTCCGGACAGGACAGAAGCTTTCTTT. Translation: CASSPDRTEAFF. Looking up the rest from reference TRBV28 and TRBJ1-1 gives the full variable domain: DVKVTQSSRYLVKRTGEKVFLECVQDMDHENMFWYRQDPGLGLRLIYFSYDVKMKEKGDIPEGYSVSREKKERFSLILESASTNQTSMYLCASSPDRTEAFFGQGTRLTVV.

The V gene is TRBV27, the J gene TRBJ2-7, with TRBD2 as a possible D gene (5 bases). The CDR3 is 13 residues long. CDR1 is MNHEY, CDR2 SMNVEV, per germline (reference sequence). Deletions cut 5 bases from V and 3 bases from J, with 11 bases between. The CDR3 nucleotides read TGTGCCAGCAGTCCAATAGGGAGCTACGAGCAGTACTTC. Its translation is CASSPIGSYEQYF.

This sequence joins TRBV7-7 and TRBJ2-2; 9 bases line up with TRBD2. The CDR3 totals 17 residues. V was pared by 3 bases and J by 0 bases, with 5 bases of the junction left unmatched. Germline V CDR1 and CDR2: SSHAT, FNYEAQ (reference sequence). The CDR3 is CASSFRLADANTGELFF. The CDR3 DNA follows: TGTGCCAGCAGCTTCCGACTAGCGGACGCGAACACCGGGGAGCTGTTTTTT.

This chain links TRBV27 with TRBJ2-4; 8 bases match TRBD1. The CDR3 has 15 residues. J gave up 3 bases and V 3 bases, and 4 bases lay outside the gene matches. Germline CDR1 and CDR2: MNHEY and SMNVEV (reference sequence). The CDR3 reads CASSLTGVVKNIQYF. CDR3 DNA: TGTGCCAGCAGTTTGACAGGGGTGGTCAAAAACATTCAGTACTTC.

The chain uses TRBV6-1 and TRBJ2-1, with D unresolved. Germline values: CDR1 MNHNS, CDR2 SASEGT. The length of the CDR3 is 15 residues. Trimming removed 2 bases at V and 0 bases at J, with 8 bases between. The CDR3 loop is CASSEIRSSYNEQFF. CDR3 DNA sequence: TGTGCCAGCAGTGAAATTAGGAGCTCCTACAATGAGCAGTTCTTC.

A single count supports this clone. J is TRBJ2-1 and V is TRBV11-2; no clear D gene. Germline V lookup: CDR1 SGHAT, CDR2 FQNNGV. Trimming took 5 bases from V and 3 from J, leaving 14 bases between them. The CDR3 has 15 residues. The CDR3 sequence: CASSLSMSDYNEQFF. In DNA, the CDR3 is TGTGCCAGCAGCCTCTCTATGTCAGACTACAATGAGCAGTTCTTC.

A single count supports this clone. One junction end disagrees with the germline gene, perhaps due to a read error. The same CDR3 can be traced to other DNA sequences in this sample. This chain connects TRBV29-1 to TRBJ1-5; D ambiguous. Germline V gene data show CDR1 as SQVTM and CDR2 as ANQGSEA. The CDR3 spans 15 residues. The CDR3 sequence is CSVVLGSFGNQPQHF. The CDR3 nucleotides are TGCAGCGTTGTACTAGGCAGCTTTGGCAATCAGCCCCAGCATTTC.